This T cell receptor beta chain was captured in a study of blood T cell repertoires in COVID-19. CDR3 length: 14 amino acids. Trimming at V came to 4 bases and at J to 15 bases, leaving 8 bases not matched to a gene. Per germline, CDR1 SGHRS and CDR2 YFSETQ. Original analysis: Scientists estimated how many nucleated cells there were by amplifying reference gene primers. Using immunoSEQ multiplex PCR, the repertoire was profiled, and TCRdb retains in-frame clones only, with some absent. The V and J calls and the clone size are those of that table, but D and trimming were determined from the DNA. The data show 150,000 or so clones, with around 85% seen just once and 0.95% to 1.5% held by the top ten.

V and J are TRBV5-1 and TRBJ2-1; 15 nucleotides line up with TRBD2. The TCR originated in a man aged 55 to 70 who had recovered from COVID-19. Sequencing input: peripheral blood. The CDR3, as DNA: TGCGCCAGCAGCCCTTGGACTAGCGGGGGGGCATGGTTCTTC. Translated, it gives CASSPWTSGGAWFF.